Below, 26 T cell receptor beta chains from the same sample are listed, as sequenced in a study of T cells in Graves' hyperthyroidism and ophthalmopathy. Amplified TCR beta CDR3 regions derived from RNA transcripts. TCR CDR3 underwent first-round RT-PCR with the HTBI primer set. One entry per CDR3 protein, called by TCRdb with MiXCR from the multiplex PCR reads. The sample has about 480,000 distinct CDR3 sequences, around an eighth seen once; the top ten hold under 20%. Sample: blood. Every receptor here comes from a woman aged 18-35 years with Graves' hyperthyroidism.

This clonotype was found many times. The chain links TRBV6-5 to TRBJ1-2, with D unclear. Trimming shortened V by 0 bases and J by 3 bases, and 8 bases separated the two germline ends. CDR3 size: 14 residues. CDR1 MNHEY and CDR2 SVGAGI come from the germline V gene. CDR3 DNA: TGTGCCAGCAGTTACTCCCTTCAGCACTATGGCTACACCTTC. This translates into CASSYSLQHYGYTF.

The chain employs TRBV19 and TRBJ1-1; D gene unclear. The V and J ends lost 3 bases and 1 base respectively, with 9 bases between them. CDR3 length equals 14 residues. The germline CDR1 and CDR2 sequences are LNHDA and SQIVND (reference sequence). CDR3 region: CASSIFEGNTEAFF. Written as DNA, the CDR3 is TGTGCCAGTAGTATCTTTGAAGGGAACACTGAAGCTTTCTTT.

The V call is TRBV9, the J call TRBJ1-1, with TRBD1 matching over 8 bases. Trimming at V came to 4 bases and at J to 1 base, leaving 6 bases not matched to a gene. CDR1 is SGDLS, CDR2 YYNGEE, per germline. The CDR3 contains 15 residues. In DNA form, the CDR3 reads TGTGCCAGCAGCCAGGACAGGGTGGGGAACACTGAAGCTTTCTTT. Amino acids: CASSQDRVGNTEAFF.

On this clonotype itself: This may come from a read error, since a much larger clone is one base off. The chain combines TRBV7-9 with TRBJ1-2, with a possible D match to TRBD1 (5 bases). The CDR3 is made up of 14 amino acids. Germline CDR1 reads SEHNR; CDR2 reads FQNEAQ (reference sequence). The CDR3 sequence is CASSGIQGNYGCTF. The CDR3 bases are TGTGCCAGCAGCGGTATTCAGGGCAACTATGGCTGCACCTTC.

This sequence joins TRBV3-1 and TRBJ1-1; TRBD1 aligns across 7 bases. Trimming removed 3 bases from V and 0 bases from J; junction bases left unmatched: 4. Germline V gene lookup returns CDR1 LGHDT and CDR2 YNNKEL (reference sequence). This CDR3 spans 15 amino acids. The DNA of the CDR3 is TGTGCCAGCAGCCATTCTGACAGGGTGAACACTGAAGCTTTCTTT. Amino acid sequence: CASSHSDRVNTEAFF.

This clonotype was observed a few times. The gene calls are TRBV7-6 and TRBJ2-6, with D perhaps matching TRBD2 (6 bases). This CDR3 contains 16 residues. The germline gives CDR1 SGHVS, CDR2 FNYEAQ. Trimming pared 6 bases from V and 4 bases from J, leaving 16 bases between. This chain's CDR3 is CASRGPGLWGANVLTF. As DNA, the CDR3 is TGTGCCAGCAGAGGGCCGGGACTCTGGGGGGCCAACGTCCTGACTTTC.

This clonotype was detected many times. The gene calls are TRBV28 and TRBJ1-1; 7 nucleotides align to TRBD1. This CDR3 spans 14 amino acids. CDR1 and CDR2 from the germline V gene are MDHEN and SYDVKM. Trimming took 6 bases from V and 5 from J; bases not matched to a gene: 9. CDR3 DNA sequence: TGTGCCAGCAGCCAGGGGGTTTCCTGGACTGAAGCTTTCTTT. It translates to CASSQGVSWTEAFF.

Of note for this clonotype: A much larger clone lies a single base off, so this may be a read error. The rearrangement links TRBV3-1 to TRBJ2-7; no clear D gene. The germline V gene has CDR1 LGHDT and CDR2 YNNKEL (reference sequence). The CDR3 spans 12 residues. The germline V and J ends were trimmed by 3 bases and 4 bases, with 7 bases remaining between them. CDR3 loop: CASSHTQYEQYF. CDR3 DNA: TGTGCCAGCAGCCACACACAGTACGAGCAGTACTTC.

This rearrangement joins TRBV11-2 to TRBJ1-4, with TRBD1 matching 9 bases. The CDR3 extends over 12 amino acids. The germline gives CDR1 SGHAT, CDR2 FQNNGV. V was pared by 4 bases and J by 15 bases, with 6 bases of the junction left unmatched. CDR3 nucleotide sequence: TGTGCCAGCAGCTGGTTACGGACAGGGGTGTTTTTT. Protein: CASSWLRTGVFF.

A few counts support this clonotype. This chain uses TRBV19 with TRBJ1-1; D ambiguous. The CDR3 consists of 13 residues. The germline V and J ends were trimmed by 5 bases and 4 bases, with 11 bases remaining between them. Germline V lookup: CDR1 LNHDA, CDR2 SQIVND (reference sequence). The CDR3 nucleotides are TGTGCCAGTAGTTCCATGTTCCGCACTGAAGCTTTCTTT. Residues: CASSSMFRTEAFF.

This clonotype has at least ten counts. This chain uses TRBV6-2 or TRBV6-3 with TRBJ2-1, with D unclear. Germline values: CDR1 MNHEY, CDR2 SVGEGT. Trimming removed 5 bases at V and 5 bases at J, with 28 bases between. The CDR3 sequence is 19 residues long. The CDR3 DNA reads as TGTGCCAGCAGTCCCGAGGTCGGAGTCCTATACGAGAAACACAATGAGCAGTTCTTC. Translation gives CASSPEVGVLYEKHNEQFF.

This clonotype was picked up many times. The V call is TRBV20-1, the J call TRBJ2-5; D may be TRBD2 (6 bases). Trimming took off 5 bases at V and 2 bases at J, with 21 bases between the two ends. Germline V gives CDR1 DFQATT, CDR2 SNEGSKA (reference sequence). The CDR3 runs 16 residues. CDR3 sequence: CSAPVRNRGNQETQYF. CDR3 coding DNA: TGCAGTGCTCCTGTTAGGAACCGGGGGAATCAAGAGACCCAGTACTTC.

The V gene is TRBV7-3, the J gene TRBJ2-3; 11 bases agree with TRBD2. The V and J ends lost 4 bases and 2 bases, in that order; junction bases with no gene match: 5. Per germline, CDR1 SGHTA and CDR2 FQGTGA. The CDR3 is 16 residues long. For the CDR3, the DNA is TGTGCCAGCAGCTCGAGACTAGCGGGATTCACAGATACGCAGTATTTT. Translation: CASSSRLAGFTDTQYF. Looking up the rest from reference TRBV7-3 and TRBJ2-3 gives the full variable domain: GAGVSQTPSNKVTEKGKYVELRCDPISGHTALYWYRQSLGQGPEFLIYFQGTGAADDSGLPNDRFFAVRPEGSVSTLKIQRTERGDSAVYLCASSSRLAGFTDTQYFGPGTRLTVL.

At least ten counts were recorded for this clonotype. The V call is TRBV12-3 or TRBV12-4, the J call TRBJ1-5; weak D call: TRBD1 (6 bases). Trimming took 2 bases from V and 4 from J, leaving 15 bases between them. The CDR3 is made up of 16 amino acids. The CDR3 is CASSLNAGGRNQPQHF. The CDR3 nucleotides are TGTGCCAGCAGTTTAAATGCGGGGGGGCGTAATCAGCCCCAGCATTTT.

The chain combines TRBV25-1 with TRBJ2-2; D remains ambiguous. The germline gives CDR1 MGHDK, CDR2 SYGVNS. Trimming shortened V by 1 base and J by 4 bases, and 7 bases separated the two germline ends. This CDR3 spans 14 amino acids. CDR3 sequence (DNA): TGTGCCAGCAGTGAATTGAGAACCACCGGGGAGCTGTTTTTT. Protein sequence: CASSELRTTGELFF.

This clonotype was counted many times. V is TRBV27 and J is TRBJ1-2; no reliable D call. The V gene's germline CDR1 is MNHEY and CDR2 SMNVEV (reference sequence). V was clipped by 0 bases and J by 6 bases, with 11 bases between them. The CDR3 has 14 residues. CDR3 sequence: CASSLSGLANGYTF. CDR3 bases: TGTGCCAGCAGTTTATCTGGTCTCGCCAATGGCTACACCTTC.

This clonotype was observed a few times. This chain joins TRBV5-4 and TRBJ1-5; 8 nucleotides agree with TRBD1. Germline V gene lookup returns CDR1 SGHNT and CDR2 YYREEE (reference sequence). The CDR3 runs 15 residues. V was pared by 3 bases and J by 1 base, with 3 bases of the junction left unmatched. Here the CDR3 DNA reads TGTGCCAGCAGCTCGGACAGGGAGAGCAATCAGCCCCAGCATTTT. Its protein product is CASSSDRESNQPQHF. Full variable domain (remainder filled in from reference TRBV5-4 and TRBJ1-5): ETGVTQSPTHLIKTRGQQVTLRCSSQSGHNTVSWYQQALGQGPQFIFQYYREEENGRGNFPPRFSGLQFPNYSSELNVNALELDDSALYLCASSSDRESNQPQHFGDGTRLSIL.

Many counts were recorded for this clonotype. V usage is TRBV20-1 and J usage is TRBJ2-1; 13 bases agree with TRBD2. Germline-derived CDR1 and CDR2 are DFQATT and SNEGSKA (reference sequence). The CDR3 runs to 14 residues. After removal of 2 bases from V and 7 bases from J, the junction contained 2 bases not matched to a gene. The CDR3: CSARILAGGNEQFF. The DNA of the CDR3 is TGCAGTGCTAGAATACTAGCGGGAGGGAATGAGCAGTTCTTC.

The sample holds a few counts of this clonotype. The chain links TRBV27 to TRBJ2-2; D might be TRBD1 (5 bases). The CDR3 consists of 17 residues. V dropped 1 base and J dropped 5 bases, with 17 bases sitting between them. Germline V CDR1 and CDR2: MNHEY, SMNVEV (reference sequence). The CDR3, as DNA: TGTGCCAGCAGTTTATGGGGCTTAGTAGGACGGACCGGGGAGCTGTTTTTT. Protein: CASSLWGLVGRTGELFF.

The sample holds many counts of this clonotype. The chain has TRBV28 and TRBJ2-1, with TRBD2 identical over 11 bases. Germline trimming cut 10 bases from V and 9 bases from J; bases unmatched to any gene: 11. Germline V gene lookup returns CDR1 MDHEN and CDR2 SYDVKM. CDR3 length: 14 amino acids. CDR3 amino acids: CATPLAGGSGEQFF. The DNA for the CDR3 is TGTGCCACCCCTCTAGCGGGGGGCAGTGGTGAGCAGTTCTTC.

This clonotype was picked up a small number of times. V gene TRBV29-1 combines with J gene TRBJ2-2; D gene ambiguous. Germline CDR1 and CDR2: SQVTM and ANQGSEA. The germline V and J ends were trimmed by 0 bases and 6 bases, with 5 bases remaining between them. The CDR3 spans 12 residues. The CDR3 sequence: CSVEEGSGELFF. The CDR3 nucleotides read TGCAGCGTTGAAGAAGGGTCCGGGGAGCTGTTTTTT.

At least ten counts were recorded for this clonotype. CDR3 bases: TGTGCCAGCAGTGAAGCGCTGGGCAGCCTCTCCTACGAGCAGTACTTC. The encoded protein is CASSEALGSLSYEQYF. This chain connects TRBV2 to TRBJ2-7; D gene ambiguous. The CDR3 covers 16 residues. Between the trimmed V and J ends, which lost 0 bases and 0 bases, there was a span of 12 bases. Germline CDR1 SNHLY, CDR2 FYNNEI. The full variable domain, with the rest looked up from reference TRBV2 and TRBJ2-7, is EPEVTQTPSHQVTQMGQEVILRCVPISNHLYFYWYRQILGQKVEFLVSFYNNEISEKSEIFDDQFSVERPDGSNFTLKIRSTKLEDSAMYFCASSEALGSLSYEQYFGPGTRLTVT.

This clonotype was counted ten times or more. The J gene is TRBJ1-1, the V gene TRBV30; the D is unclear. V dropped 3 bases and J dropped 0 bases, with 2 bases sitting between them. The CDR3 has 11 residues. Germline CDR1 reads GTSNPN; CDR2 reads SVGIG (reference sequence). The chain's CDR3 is CAWRVNTEAFF. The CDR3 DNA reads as TGTGCCTGGAGAGTGAACACTGAAGCTTTCTTT.

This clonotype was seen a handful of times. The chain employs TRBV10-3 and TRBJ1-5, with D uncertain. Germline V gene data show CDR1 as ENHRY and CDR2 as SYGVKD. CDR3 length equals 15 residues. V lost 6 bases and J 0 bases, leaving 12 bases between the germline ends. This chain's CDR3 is CAIRNDNYSNQPQHF. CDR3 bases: TGTGCCATCAGGAACGACAATTATAGCAATCAGCCCCAGCATTTT.

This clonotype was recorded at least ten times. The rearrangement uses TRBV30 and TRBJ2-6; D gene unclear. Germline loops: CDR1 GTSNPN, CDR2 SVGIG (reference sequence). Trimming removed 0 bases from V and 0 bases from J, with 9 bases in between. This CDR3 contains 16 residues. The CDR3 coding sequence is TGTGCCTGGAGTGTAGTAGGAGTCTCTGGGGCCAACGTCCTGACTTTC. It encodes CAWSVVGVSGANVLTF.

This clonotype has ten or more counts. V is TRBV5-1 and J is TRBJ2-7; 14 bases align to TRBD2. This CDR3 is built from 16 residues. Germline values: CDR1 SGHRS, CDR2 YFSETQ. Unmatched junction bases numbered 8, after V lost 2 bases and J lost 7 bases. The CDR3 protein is CASSLKGLAGGPEQYF. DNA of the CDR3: TGCGCCAGCAGCTTAAAAGGACTAGCGGGAGGCCCGGAGCAGTACTTC. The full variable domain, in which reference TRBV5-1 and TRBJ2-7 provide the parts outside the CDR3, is KAGVTQTPRYLIKTRGQQVTLSCSPISGHRSVSWYQQTPGQGLQFLFEYFSETQRNKGNFPGRFSGRQFSNSRSEMNVSTLELGDSALYLCASSLKGLAGGPEQYFGPGTRLTVT.